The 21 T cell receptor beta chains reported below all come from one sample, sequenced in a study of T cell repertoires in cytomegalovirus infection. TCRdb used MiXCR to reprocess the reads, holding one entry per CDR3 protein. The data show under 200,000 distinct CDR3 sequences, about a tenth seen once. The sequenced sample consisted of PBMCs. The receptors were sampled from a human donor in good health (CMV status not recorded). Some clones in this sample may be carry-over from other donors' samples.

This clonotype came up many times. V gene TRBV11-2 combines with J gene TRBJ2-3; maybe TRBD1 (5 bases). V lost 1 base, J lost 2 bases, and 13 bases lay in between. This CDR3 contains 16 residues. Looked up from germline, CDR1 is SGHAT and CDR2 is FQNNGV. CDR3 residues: CASSLVAGFSTDTQYF. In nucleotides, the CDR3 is TGTGCCAGCAGCTTAGTCGCAGGGTTTTCCACAGATACGCAGTATTTT.

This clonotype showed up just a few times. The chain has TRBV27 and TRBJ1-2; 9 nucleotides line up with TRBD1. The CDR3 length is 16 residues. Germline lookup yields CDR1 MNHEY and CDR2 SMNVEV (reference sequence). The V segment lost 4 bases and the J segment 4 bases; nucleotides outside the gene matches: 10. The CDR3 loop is CASSSRTGELGYGYTF. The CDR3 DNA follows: TGTGCCAGCAGTTCGAGGACAGGGGAGTTGGGCTATGGCTACACCTTC.

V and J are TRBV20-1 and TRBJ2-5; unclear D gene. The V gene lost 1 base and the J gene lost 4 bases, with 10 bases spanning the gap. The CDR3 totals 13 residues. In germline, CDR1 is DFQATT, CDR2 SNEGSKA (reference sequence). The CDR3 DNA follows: TGCAGTGCTAGAGTACCTGCCACAGAGACCCAGTACTTC. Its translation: CSARVPATETQYF.

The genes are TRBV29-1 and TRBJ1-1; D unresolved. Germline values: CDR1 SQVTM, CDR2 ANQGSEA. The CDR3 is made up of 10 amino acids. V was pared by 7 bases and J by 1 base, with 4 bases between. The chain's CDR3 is CSAKNTEAFF. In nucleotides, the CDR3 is TGCAGCGCGAAGAACACTGAAGCTTTCTTT.

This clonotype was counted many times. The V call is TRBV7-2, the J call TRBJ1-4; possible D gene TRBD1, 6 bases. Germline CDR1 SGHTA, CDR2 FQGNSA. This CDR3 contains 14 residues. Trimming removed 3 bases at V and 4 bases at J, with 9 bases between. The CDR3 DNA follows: TGTGCCAGCAGCTTGGACAGCCTTAATGAAAAACTGTTTTTT. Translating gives CASSLDSLNEKLFF.

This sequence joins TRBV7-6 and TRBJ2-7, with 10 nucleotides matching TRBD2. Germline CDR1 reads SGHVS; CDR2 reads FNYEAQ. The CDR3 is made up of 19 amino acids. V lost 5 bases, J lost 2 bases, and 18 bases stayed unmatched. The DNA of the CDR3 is TGTGCCAGCAGCCCTCGACGATCGGCTAGCGGGAGTCTCGCCTACGAGCAGTACTTC. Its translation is CASSPRRSASGSLAYEQYF.

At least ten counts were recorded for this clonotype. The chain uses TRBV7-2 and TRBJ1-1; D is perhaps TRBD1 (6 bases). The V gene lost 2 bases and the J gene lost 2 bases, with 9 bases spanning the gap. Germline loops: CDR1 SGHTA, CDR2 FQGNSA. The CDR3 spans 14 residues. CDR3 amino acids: CASSLRGTNTEAFF. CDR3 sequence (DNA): TGTGCCAGCAGCTTAAGGGGGACCAACACTGAAGCTTTCTTT.

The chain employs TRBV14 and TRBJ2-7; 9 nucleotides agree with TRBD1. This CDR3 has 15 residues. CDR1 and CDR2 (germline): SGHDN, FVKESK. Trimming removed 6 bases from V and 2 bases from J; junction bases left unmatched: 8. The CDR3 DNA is TGTGCCAGCAGTGATCCGACAGGGGGAACCTACGAGCAGTACTTC. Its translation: CASSDPTGGTYEQYF.

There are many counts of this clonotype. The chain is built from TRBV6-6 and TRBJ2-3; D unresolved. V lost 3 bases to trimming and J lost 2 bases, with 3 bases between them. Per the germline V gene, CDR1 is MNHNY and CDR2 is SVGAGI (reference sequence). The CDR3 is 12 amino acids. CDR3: CASSYNTDTQYF. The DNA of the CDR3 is TGTGCCAGCAGTTATAACACAGATACGCAGTATTTT.

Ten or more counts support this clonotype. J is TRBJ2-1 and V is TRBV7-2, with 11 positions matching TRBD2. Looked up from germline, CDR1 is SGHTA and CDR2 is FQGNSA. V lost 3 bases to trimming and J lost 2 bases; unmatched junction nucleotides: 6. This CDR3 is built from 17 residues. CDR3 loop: CASSFFSGGGTYNEQFF. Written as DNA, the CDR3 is TGTGCCAGCAGCTTCTTTAGCGGGGGGGGCACCTACAATGAGCAGTTCTTC. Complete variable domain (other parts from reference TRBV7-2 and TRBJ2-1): GAGVSQSPSNKVTEKGKDVELRCDPISGHTALYWYRQSLGQGLEFLIYFQGNSAPDKSGLPSDRFSAERTGGSVSTLTIQRTQQEDSAVYLCASSFFSGGGTYNEQFFGPGTRLTVL.

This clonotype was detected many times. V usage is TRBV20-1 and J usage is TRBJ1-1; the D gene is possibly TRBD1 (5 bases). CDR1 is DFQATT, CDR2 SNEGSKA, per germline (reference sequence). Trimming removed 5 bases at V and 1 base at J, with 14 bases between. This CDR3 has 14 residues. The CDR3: CSAPNEGKNTEAFF. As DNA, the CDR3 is TGCAGTGCTCCCAACGAGGGGAAGAACACTGAAGCTTTCTTT.

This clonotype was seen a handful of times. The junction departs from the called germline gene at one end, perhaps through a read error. The CDR3: CAERPTPYF. CDR3 nucleotides: TGCGCCGAGCGTCCAACACCCTACTTT. J is TRBJ1-5 and V is TRBV4-1, with D uncertain. This CDR3 is built from 9 residues. Germline V gene lookup returns CDR1 MGHRA and CDR2 YSYEKL.

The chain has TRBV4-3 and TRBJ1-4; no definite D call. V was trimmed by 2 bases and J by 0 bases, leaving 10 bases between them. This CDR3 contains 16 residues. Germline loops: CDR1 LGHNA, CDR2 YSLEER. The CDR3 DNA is TGCGCCAGCAGCCAAAATACAGCCGCAACTAATGAAAAACTGTTTTTT. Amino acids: CASSQNTAATNEKLFF.

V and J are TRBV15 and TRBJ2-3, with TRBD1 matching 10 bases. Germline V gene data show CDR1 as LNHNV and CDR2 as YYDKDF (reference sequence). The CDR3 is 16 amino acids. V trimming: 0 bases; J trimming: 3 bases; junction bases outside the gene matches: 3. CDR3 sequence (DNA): TGTGCCACCAGCAGAGACGGGACAGGGGCAACAGATACGCAGTATTTT. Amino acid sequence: CATSRDGTGATDTQYF.

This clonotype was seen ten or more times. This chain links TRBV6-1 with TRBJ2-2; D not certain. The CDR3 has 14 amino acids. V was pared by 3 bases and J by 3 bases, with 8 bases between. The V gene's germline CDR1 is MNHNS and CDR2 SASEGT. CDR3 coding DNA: TGTGCCAGCAGTGAGAGACTTCACACCGGGGAGCTGTTTTTT. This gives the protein CASSERLHTGELFF.

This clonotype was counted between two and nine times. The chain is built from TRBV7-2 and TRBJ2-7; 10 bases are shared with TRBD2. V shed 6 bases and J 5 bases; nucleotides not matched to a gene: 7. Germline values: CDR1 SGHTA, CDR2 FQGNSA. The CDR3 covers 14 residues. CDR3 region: CASSFLAGDHEQYF. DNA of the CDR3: TGTGCCAGCAGTTTCCTAGCGGGGGACCACGAGCAGTACTTC. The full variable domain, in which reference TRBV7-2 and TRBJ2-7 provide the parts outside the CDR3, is GAGVSQSPSNKVTEKGKDVELRCDPISGHTALYWYRQSLGQGLEFLIYFQGNSAPDKSGLPSDRFSAERTGGSVSTLTIQRTQQEDSAVYLCASSFLAGDHEQYFGPGTRLTVT.

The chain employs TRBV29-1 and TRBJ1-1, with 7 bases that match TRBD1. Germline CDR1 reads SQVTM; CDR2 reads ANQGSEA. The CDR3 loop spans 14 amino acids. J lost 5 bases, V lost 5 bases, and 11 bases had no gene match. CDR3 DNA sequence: TGCAGCGTTAGTCTTGGAGGGGGCGGGACTGAAGCTTTCTTT. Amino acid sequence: CSVSLGGGGTEAFF.

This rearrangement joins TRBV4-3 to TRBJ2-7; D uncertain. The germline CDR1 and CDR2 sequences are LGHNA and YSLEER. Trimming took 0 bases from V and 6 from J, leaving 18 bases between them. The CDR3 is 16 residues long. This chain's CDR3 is CASSQDSGFEGGEQYF. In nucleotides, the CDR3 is TGCGCCAGCAGCCAAGACTCGGGCTTTGAAGGTGGCGAGCAGTACTTC.

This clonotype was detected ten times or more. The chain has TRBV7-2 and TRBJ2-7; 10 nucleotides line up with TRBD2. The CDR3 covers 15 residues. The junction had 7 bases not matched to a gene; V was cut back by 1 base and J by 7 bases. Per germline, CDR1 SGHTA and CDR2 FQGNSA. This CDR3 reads CASSLEGSGRLEQYF. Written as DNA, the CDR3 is TGTGCCAGCAGCTTAGAGGGTAGCGGGAGGCTGGAGCAGTACTTC. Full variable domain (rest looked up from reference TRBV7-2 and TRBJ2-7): GAGVSQSPSNKVTEKGKDVELRCDPISGHTALYWYRQSLGQGLEFLIYFQGNSAPDKSGLPSDRFSAERTGGSVSTLTIQRTQQEDSAVYLCASSLEGSGRLEQYFGPGTRLTVT.

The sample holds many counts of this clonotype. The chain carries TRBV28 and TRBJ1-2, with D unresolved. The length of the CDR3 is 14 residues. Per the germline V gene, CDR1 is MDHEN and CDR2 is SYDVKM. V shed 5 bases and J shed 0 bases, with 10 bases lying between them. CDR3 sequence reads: CASSASEANYGYTF. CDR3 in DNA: TGTGCCAGCAGTGCCTCTGAGGCTAACTATGGCTACACCTTC.

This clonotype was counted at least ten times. The CDR3, as DNA: TGTGCCAGCAGCTCGATCCTAGCGGTTTCGAACACCGGGGAGCTGTTTTTT. It codes for CASSSILAVSNTGELFF. The chain combines TRBV7-2 with TRBJ2-2; TRBD2 aligns across 7 bases. The V segment lost 4 bases and the J segment 0 bases; nucleotides outside the gene matches: 8. From germline, CDR1 is SGHTA and CDR2 FQGNSA. CDR3 length equals 17 residues.